What follows are 9 T cell receptor beta chains derived from one specimen sequenced in a study of response to subunit inactivated influenza vaccine. TCRdb re-called the RT-PCR reads with MiXCR, one entry per CDR3 protein. The sample contains about 170,000 distinct CDR3 sequences, approximately 12% of which appear only once. Another study also made use of these data, one on T cells expressing NK-cell markers. That work states: The TCR beta cDNA came from 5'RACE template switching with UMIs.

This specimen was CD8+ T cells sorted from PBMCs, taken about 11 days after vaccination. The receptors come from a man in his forties or fifties who received an inactivated influenza vaccine.

The chain is built from TRBV4-3 and TRBJ2-5; weak D call: TRBD2 (5 bases). V lost 1 base to trimming and J lost 5 bases, with 14 bases between them. This CDR3 contains 15 residues. The V gene's germline CDR1 is LGHNA and CDR2 YSLEER. CDR3 in amino acids: CASSQGTSTLETQYF. The CDR3 coding sequence is TGCGCCAGCAGCCAAGGGACTTCCACGCTGGAGACCCAGTACTTC.

This clonotype was seen more than once but under ten times. The rearrangement joins TRBV6-1 to TRBJ2-7; 9 bases agree with TRBD1. This CDR3 contains 14 residues. Germline V gene sequence: CDR1 MNHNS, CDR2 SASEGT. The V segment lost 3 bases and the J segment 4 bases; nucleotides outside the gene matches: 4. CDR3 amino acids: CASSDWDRVYEQYF. For the CDR3, the DNA is TGTGCCAGCAGTGATTGGGACAGGGTATACGAGCAGTACTTC.

This chain joins TRBV7-9 and TRBJ2-2, with 9 bases identical to TRBD1. Per the germline V gene, CDR1 is SEHNR and CDR2 is FQNEAQ (reference sequence). Unmatched junction bases numbered 3, after V lost 5 bases and J lost 5 bases. The CDR3 runs to 14 residues. CDR3 region: CASSRTGVTGELFF. CDR3 DNA: TGTGCCAGCAGCCGGACAGGGGTTACCGGGGAGCTGTTTTTT.

The rearrangement uses TRBV29-1 and TRBJ2-2; 9 bases align to TRBD1. This CDR3 is 17 amino acids long. V was clipped by 3 bases and J by 6 bases; unmatched bases: 14. CDR1 SQVTM and CDR2 ANQGSEA come from the germline V gene. This chain's CDR3 is CSVETDRGGFGPGELFF. The CDR3 DNA reads as TGCAGCGTTGAGACGGACAGGGGAGGTTTCGGGCCCGGGGAGCTGTTTTTT.

This clonotype was detected only a few times. The chain joins TRBV15 to TRBJ2-1, with 12 bases identical to TRBD2. V trimming: 8 bases; J trimming: 6 bases; junction bases outside the gene matches: 5. The CDR3 runs to 14 residues. The germline V gene encodes CDR1 LNHNV and CDR2 YYDKDF (reference sequence). In DNA, the CDR3 is TGTGCCACCGAACTAGCGGGAGGTTCCAATGAGCAGTTCTTC. This sequence encodes CATELAGGSNEQFF.

Only a few counts were recorded for this clonotype. The chain links TRBV4-3 to TRBJ2-1; 11 positions agree with TRBD2. This CDR3 has 15 amino acids. V lost 4 bases, J lost 4 bases, and 3 bases stayed unmatched. The germline V gene has CDR1 LGHNA and CDR2 YSLEER. The chain's CDR3 is CASSRTSGFYNEQFF. CDR3 bases: TGCGCCAGCAGCCGGACTAGCGGGTTTTACAATGAGCAGTTCTTC.

This clonotype was observed many times. V is TRBV9 and J is TRBJ2-5, with D perhaps matching TRBD1 or TRBD2 (6 bases each). The CDR3 has 15 residues. Germline lookup yields CDR1 SGDLS and CDR2 YYNGEE. V dropped 5 bases and J dropped 4 bases, with 18 bases sitting between them. The CDR3 spells CASSYASGAGETQYF. For the CDR3, the DNA is TGTGCCAGCAGTTATGCCTCGGGGGCGGGAGAGACCCAGTACTTC.

This chain links TRBV4-1 with TRBJ1-2; D is possibly TRBD1 (5 bases). This CDR3 contains 15 residues. Trimming cost V 1 base and J 2 bases, with 11 bases left between them. Germline V gene data show CDR1 as MGHRA and CDR2 as YSYEKL. CDR3 sequence (DNA): TGCGCCAGCAGCCAAGTCGCCAGGGAGAACTATGGCTACACCTTC. Amino acid sequence: CASSQVARENYGYTF.

The sample holds many counts of this clonotype. The chain links TRBV24-1 to TRBJ2-7; D unresolved. The V gene's germline CDR1 is KGHDR and CDR2 SFDVKD. Trimming cost V 3 bases and J 4 bases, with 9 bases left between them. CDR3 length: 13 residues. CDR3 sequence (DNA): TGTGCCACCAGTGATGGAATAGGGTACGAGCAGTACTTC. Translated: CATSDGIGYEQYF.